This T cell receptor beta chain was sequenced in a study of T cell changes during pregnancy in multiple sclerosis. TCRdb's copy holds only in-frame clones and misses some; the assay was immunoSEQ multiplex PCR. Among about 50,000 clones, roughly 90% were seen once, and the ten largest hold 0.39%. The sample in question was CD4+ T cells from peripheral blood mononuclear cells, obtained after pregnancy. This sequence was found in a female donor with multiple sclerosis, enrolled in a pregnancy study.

The CDR3 reads CASSFGGTRNTIYF. In DNA form, the CDR3 reads TGTGCCAGCAGTTTCGGGGGAACTAGAAACACCATATATTTT. The V gene is TRBV28, the J gene TRBJ1-3, with D possibly matching TRBD1 (5 bases). The CDR3 runs 14 residues. V lost 3 bases, J lost 5 bases, and 11 bases lay in between. The germline V gene encodes CDR1 MDHEN and CDR2 SYDVKM.